The 22 T cell receptor beta chains below all came from one sample that was sequenced in a study of cytomegalovirus exposure and HLA in healthy donors. The PCR ran on 60 Vbeta and 13 Jbeta primers. The protocol was immunoSEQ multiplex PCR, while the TCRdb copy is restricted to in-frame clones and leaves out a portion. The profile shows 85,000 to 100,000 clones, around four fifths of them singletons. Sequenced sample: PBMCs. The receptors come from a middle-aged woman in good health and CMV-seropositive.

This clone was detected only a few times. The chain uses TRBV4-2 and TRBJ2-3, with 10 bases aligning to TRBD2. V was clipped by 0 bases and J by 4 bases; unmatched bases: 7. Germline V gene sequence: CDR1 LGHNA, CDR2 YNFKEQ. CDR3 length: 17 amino acids. The CDR3 nucleotides are TGTGCCAGCAGCCAAGATAGGGCTAGCGGGAGCTCAGATACGCAGTATTTT. Its translation: CASSQDRASGSSDTQYF.

The gene calls are TRBV4-1 and TRBJ2-7; no firm D call. The CDR3 runs to 12 residues. V lost 0 bases and J lost 7, with 7 bases in between. Germline CDR1 is MGHRA and CDR2 is YSYEKL. The CDR3 region has the DNA TGCGCCAGCAGCCAAGATTTGCGAGAGCAGTACTTC. Its protein product is CASSQDLREQYF.

The genes are TRBV5-1 and TRBJ2-7, with TRBD2 identical over 9 bases. J lost 2 bases, V lost 4 bases, and 7 bases had no gene match. CDR1 is SGHRS, CDR2 YFSETQ, per germline. This CDR3 has 15 residues. The CDR3 reads CASSGSSGKTYEQYF. The CDR3 DNA reads TGCGCCAGCAGCGGATCTAGCGGGAAAACCTACGAGCAGTACTTC.

The chain uses TRBV10-3 and TRBJ2-5, with 9 bases aligning to TRBD2. V was clipped by 0 bases and J by 2 bases; unmatched bases: 1. The CDR3 is 15 amino acids. Looked up from germline, CDR1 is ENHRY and CDR2 is SYGVKD. The CDR3 bases are TGTGCCATCAGTGAGTCGACTAGCGGACAAGAGACCCAGTACTTC. This gives the protein CAISESTSGQETQYF.

This chain connects TRBV28 to TRBJ2-7; 11 nucleotides match TRBD2. Losses at the gene ends were 5 bases for V and 6 bases for J; bases not matched to a gene: 6. This CDR3 is built from 14 residues. Germline CDR1 is MDHEN and CDR2 is SYDVKM. The CDR3 region has the DNA TGTGCCAGCAGTGAAACTAGCGGGAGCACCGAGCAGTACTTC. It codes for CASSETSGSTEQYF. The whole variable domain, filled in from reference TRBV28 and TRBJ2-7, reads DVKVTQSSRYLVKRTGEKVFLECVQDMDHENMFWYRQDPGLGLRLIYFSYDVKMKEKGDIPEGYSVSREKKERFSLILESASTNQTSMYLCASSETSGSTEQYFGPGTRLTVT.

Note on this clone: The junction departs from germline at one end; a sequencing error may be responsible. This chain connects TRBV19 to TRBJ2-7, with D hard to call. The CDR3 totals 13 residues. CDR1 and CDR2 (germline): LNHDA, SQIVND (reference sequence). CDR3 coding DNA: TGTGCCAGTAGCATAGGTGGGCACTACGAGCAGTACTTC. This encodes CASSIGGHYEQYF.

The chain recombines TRBV7-3 with TRBJ2-7; 13 bases match TRBD2. CDR3 length: 16 residues. Trimming took 5 bases from V and 6 from J; bases not matched to a gene: 10. The V gene's germline CDR1 is SGHTA and CDR2 FQGTGA. CDR3 coding DNA: TGTGCCAGCAGCCCCGGCCCACTAGCGGGAGGGCGCGAGCAGTACTTC. Translating gives CASSPGPLAGGREQYF.

The CDR3 DNA reads TGTGCCAGCAGCGTAGGGGGCCTGGGGGCGTGGGGCACAGATACGCAGTATTTT. This codes for CASSVGGLGAWGTDTQYF. The chain uses TRBV7-3 and TRBJ2-3, with TRBD1 identical over 7 bases. Germline CDR1 is SGHTA and CDR2 is FQGTGA. V lost 5 bases and J lost 1; bases outside the gene matches: 15. The CDR3 runs to 18 residues.

This clone was observed a few times. The chain links TRBV6-6 to TRBJ2-2, with a possible D match to TRBD1 (6 bases). This CDR3 is 16 amino acids long. Germline loops: CDR1 MNHNY, CDR2 SVGAGI (reference sequence). The V gene lost 4 bases and the J gene lost 0 bases, with 12 bases spanning the gap. CDR3 coding DNA: TGTGCCAGCAGTTCGAGGACAGCCACGAACACCGGGGAGCTGTTTTTT. Protein sequence: CASSSRTATNTGELFF.

The rearrangement links TRBV10-3 to TRBJ2-7; 8 bases line up with TRBD1. V trimming: 6 bases; J trimming: 3 bases; junction bases outside the gene matches: 4. The CDR3 extends over 13 amino acids. Germline V lookup: CDR1 ENHRY, CDR2 SYGVKD. CDR3 in DNA: TGTGCCATCAGCCGGGACAGGAACTACGAGCAGTACTTC. Amino acids: CAISRDRNYEQYF.

This clone was seen a single time. The V gene is TRBV19, the J gene TRBJ1-5, with TRBD1 identical over 12 bases. Per germline, CDR1 LNHDA and CDR2 SQIVND (reference sequence). V gave up 10 bases and J gave up 0 bases; unmatched junction bases: 10. The CDR3 covers 17 residues. The CDR3 sequence: CATSGTGGPHSNQPQHF. Written as DNA, the CDR3 is TGTGCCACTTCCGGGACAGGGGGCCCCCATAGCAATCAGCCCCAGCATTTT.

The CDR3 nucleotides are TGTGCCAGTAGTATGACTAGCGGGGGCTACAATGAGCAGTTCTTC. This encodes CASSMTSGGYNEQFF. The V gene is TRBV19, the J gene TRBJ2-1; TRBD2 aligns across 12 bases. V trimming: 3 bases; J trimming: 3 bases; junction bases outside the gene matches: 0. Germline CDR1 reads LNHDA; CDR2 reads SQIVND (reference sequence). The CDR3 totals 15 residues.

The rearrangement uses TRBV28 and TRBJ2-3; D not certain. Germline CDR1 reads MDHEN; CDR2 reads SYDVKM. V lost 6 bases and J 5 bases, leaving 9 bases between the germline ends. This CDR3 is 12 amino acids long. This chain's CDR3 is CASRGVGDTQYF. As DNA, the CDR3 is TGTGCCAGCAGAGGAGTGGGAGATACGCAGTATTTT.

The chain carries TRBV5-1 and TRBJ2-7; a possible D gene is TRBD1 (8 bases). The germline V gene encodes CDR1 SGHRS and CDR2 YFSETQ. Trimming removed 0 bases at V and 6 bases at J, with 19 bases between. The CDR3 has 16 residues. The CDR3 DNA is TGCGCCAGCAGCTTGGTACAGGGGGGGTTCCTTACCGAGCAGTACTTC. It yields the protein CASSLVQGGFLTEQYF.

The chain links TRBV6-1 to TRBJ2-5; a possible D gene is TRBD2 (6 bases). Between the trimmed V and J ends, which lost 6 bases and 7 bases, there was a span of 12 bases. Germline CDR1 is MNHNS and CDR2 is SASEGT. The CDR3 is made up of 12 amino acids. The CDR3 coding sequence is TGTGCCAGCAGCGTGGGAGGAGGGACCCAGTACTTC. Translating gives CASSVGGGTQYF.

The chain joins TRBV9 to TRBJ2-1; tentative D call: TRBD2 (6 bases). The CDR3 length is 13 residues. Trimming took off 4 bases at V and 10 bases at J, with 15 bases between the two ends. Germline-derived CDR1 and CDR2 are SGDLS and YYNGEE. DNA for the CDR3: TGTGCCAGCAGCTTTCGGGACTCTGGAGAGCAGTTCTTC. Protein sequence: CASSFRDSGEQFF.

V gene TRBV7-8 combines with J gene TRBJ1-1; D gene ambiguous. V was trimmed by 1 base and J by 11 bases, leaving 14 bases between them. Germline V lookup: CDR1 SGHVS, CDR2 FQNEAQ. The CDR3 runs to 13 residues. The CDR3 coding sequence is TGTGCCAGCAGCTTAGAAAAGACAATGAATGCTTTCTTT. Its protein is CASSLEKTMNAFF.

The rearrangement uses TRBV2 and TRBJ2-7, with 12 nucleotides matching TRBD2. Trimming took 5 bases from V and 4 from J; bases not matched to a gene: 6. CDR1 and CDR2 from the germline V gene are SNHLY and FYNNEI. The length of the CDR3 is 15 residues. The CDR3 DNA follows: TGTGCCAGCAGTTTATCGCTAGCGGGAGGGTACGAGCAGTACTTC. This encodes CASSLSLAGGYEQYF.

The chain uses TRBV5-1 and TRBJ2-1, with D possibly being TRBD2 (6 bases). The V end was cut by 4 bases, the J end by 3 bases, with 11 bases between. Germline V gene lookup returns CDR1 SGHRS and CDR2 YFSETQ. This CDR3 has 14 amino acids. CDR3: CASSPGEIYNEQFF. The CDR3 DNA reads TGCGCCAGCAGCCCGGGGGAGATCTACAATGAGCAGTTCTTC.

V gene TRBV7-9 combines with J gene TRBJ1-4; D is undetermined. This CDR3 region has 14 residues. Germline loops: CDR1 SEHNR, CDR2 FQNEAQ (reference sequence). V was shortened by 3 bases and J by 0 bases, with 5 bases between the two germline ends. The CDR3 sequence is CASSFSATNEKLFF. Here the CDR3 DNA reads TGTGCCAGCAGCTTTAGTGCAACTAATGAAAAACTGTTTTTT.

V is TRBV7-2 and J is TRBJ2-7; no reliable D call. The CDR3 loop spans 13 amino acids. V was cut by 0 bases and J by 3 bases, with 6 bases left in between. From germline, CDR1 is SGHTA and CDR2 FQGNSA. CDR3 coding DNA: TGTGCCAGCAGCTTAGCGGAGAACTACGAGCAGTACTTC. It specifies CASSLAENYEQYF. Filled out from reference TRBV7-2 and TRBJ2-7, the complete variable domain reads GAGVSQSPSNKVTEKGKDVELRCDPISGHTALYWYRQSLGQGLEFLIYFQGNSAPDKSGLPSDRFSAERTGGSVSTLTIQRTQQEDSAVYLCASSLAENYEQYFGPGTRLTVT.

The CDR3 is CASSIGVRSTEAFF. The CDR3 DNA reads as TGTGCCAGTAGTATCGGGGTGAGGAGCACTGAAGCTTTCTTT. The chain has TRBV19 and TRBJ1-1; D not certain. Trimming stripped 3 bases from V and 4 bases from J, with 12 bases between. The CDR3 extends over 14 amino acids. Germline V gene data show CDR1 as LNHDA and CDR2 as SQIVND (reference sequence).